In this sample, the clone carrying this T cell receptor beta chain turned up once. The sample belongs to a study of beta chain features in type 1 diabetes. Study overall: Patient and healthy donor groups were alike in age, gender and cell yields. Sorted cell examination encompassed 100,000,000 or so cells across all samples.

Germline CDR1 and CDR2: LGHNT and FRNRAP. V dropped 2 bases and J dropped 10 bases, with 9 bases sitting between them. The CDR3 has 13 residues. The entirety of the isolated RNA underwent reverse transcription, so expressed TCRB transcripts were sequenced. There were approximately 3.5 million reads on average in the naive, central memory and regulatory T cell samples. Repertoires were generated with immunoSEQ multiplex PCR, while TCRdb's copy carries only in-frame clones and drops some. The table lists approximately 60,000 clones, around three fifths of them singletons. Isolation of CD4+ naive, central memory, regulatory and stem cell-like memory cells was achieved by sorting via CD45RO/CCR7/CD25/CD127/CD95/CD27.

The V gene is TRBV12-5, the J gene TRBJ1-6, with D maybe TRBD1 (6 bases). The sequence derives from a young woman in good health. Sequencing used Tregs from blood. The CDR3: CASGLRGGSPLHF. DNA for the CDR3: TGTGCTAGTGGTTTGAGGGGGGGCTCACCCCTCCACTTT.